The subject of this entry is one T cell receptor beta chain. The antigen remains unidentified. The junction departs from the called germline gene at one end, perhaps through a read error. The sample comes from a study of T-cell memory formation after mild COVID-19. Overall study: Largely donor-specific TCR clusters were found.

The CDR3 has 13 residues. CDR1 is SSHAT, CDR2 FNYEAQ, per germline (reference sequence). Study results and caveats: Clones that contracted from day 15 to 85 had balanced CD4/CD8; later expanders were CD4+ biased.

MiXCR, applied by TCRdb to the 5' RACE reads, yields one record per CDR3 protein. The sample lists roughly 190,000 distinct CDR3 sequences; 10% were seen once. The V and J genes are TRBV7-7 and TRBJ2-3, with D perhaps TRBD2 (6 bases). The sample was PBMCs or a T cell subset sorted from them (not recorded which). The TCR originated in a man younger than 35 who had mild COVID-19 (a few samples of this study predate the infection). Cell type and time point are not known. CDR3 coding DNA: TGTGCTAGCAGCCCTTGGGGGGCAGATACGCAGTATTTT. This translates into CASSPWGADTQYF.